The rows below give T cell receptor beta chains drawn from one sample of a study of response to subunit inactivated influenza vaccine. TCRdb recomputed calls from the RT-PCR reads with MiXCR, one row per CDR3 protein. The table has 650,000 to 800,000 distinct CDR3 sequences, roughly 13% seen once; the top ten hold around 6.5%. Source: PBMCs from blood, taken approximately 15 days before vaccination. The receptors come from a man in his fifties who received an inactivated influenza vaccine. The CDR3 runs from the conserved cysteine through the conserved F or W. A D gene is named only where the DNA matches it firmly. Size tells how often a clone was seen (once, few, many) or the class of an expanded clone, and some rows leave it out.

j_call,v_call,d_call,cdr3_length,clone_size,cdr3_aa,cdr3_nt
TRBJ1-5,TRBV4-3,NA,15,NA,CASSQDLRSNQPQHF,TGCGCCAGCAGCCAAGATTTGAGAAGCAATCAGCCCCAGCATTTT
TRBJ2-2,TRBV5-8,NA,14,NA,CASSLVMNTGELFF,TGTGCCAGCAGCTTGGTAATGAACACCGGGGAGCTGTTTTTT
TRBJ2-5,TRBV20-1,NA,13,NA,CSAYTRPRETQYF,TGCAGTGCTTACACGAGGCCGCGAGAGACCCAGTACTTC
TRBJ2-3,TRBV10-3,TRBD1,13,few,CAITGTGTDTQYF,TGTGCCATCACCGGGACAGGCACAGATACGCAGTATTTT
TRBJ2-5,TRBV6-2/TRBV6-3,NA,16,NA,CASSLRAHGRGETQYF,TGTGCCAGCAGCCTCAGGGCCCATGGGCGCGGGGAGACCCAGTACTTC
TRBJ2-1,TRBV7-2,NA,16,NA,CASSFAGVGYTNEQFF,TGTGCCAGCAGCTTCGCTGGGGTCGGGTACACCAATGAGCAGTTCTTC
TRBJ1-4,TRBV15,TRBD1,15,few,CATSRGDSAPEKLFF,TGTGCCACCAGCAGAGGGGACAGCGCTCCTGAAAAACTGTTTTTT
TRBJ2-7,TRBV7-9,NA,16,few,CASSDPLDRSSNEQYF,TGTGCCAGCAGCGATCCCCTCGACAGGTCTTCGAACGAGCAGTACTTC
TRBJ2-7,TRBV28,NA,14,few,CASILSTGAYEQYF,TGTGCCAGCATCCTATCGACAGGAGCCTACGAGCAGTACTTC
TRBJ2-7,TRBV10-3,NA,14,few,CAISESMAGEEQYF,TGTGCCATCAGTGAGTCTATGGCAGGGGAGGAGCAGTACTTC
TRBJ2-5,TRBV24-1,NA,14,NA,CATSDPRIEETQYF,TGTGCCACCAGTGATCCTCGGATCGAAGAGACCCAGTACTTC
TRBJ1-4,TRBV11-2,NA,16,few,CASSLGVVGSNEKLFF,TGTGCCAGCAGCTTAGGGGTCGTGGGGTCTAATGAAAAACTGTTTTTT
TRBJ1-2,TRBV3-1,NA,12,NA,CASSRDTENYTF,TGTGCCAGCAGCCGAGATACAGAGAACTACACCTTC
TRBJ1-6,TRBV12-3/TRBV12-4,NA,14,NA,CASSLNREESPLHF,TGTGCCAGCAGTTTGAACAGGGAGGAATCACCCCTCCACTTT
TRBJ2-2,TRBV7-8,TRBD1,16,NA,CASSFWDRGNTGELFF,TGTGCCAGCAGTTTCTGGGACAGGGGTAACACCGGGGAGCTGTTTTTT
TRBJ2-7,TRBV20-1,NA,14,NA,CSAPRGHGPYEQYF,TGCAGTGCCCCTCGCGGGCACGGCCCCTACGAGCAGTACTTC
TRBJ2-3,TRBV7-3,TRBD2,15,many,CASSLLAGGGDTQYF,TGTGCCAGCAGCTTACTAGCGGGAGGAGGAGATACGCAGTATTTT
TRBJ2-7,TRBV4-2,NA,17,few,CASSQDLAGTVSYEQYF,TGTGCCAGCAGCCAAGATTTGGCGGGGACAGTCTCCTACGAGCAGTACTTC
TRBJ2-5,TRBV2,NA,13,NA,CASSEGGEETQYF,TGTGCCAGCAGTGAAGGGGGCGAGGAGACCCAGTACTTC
TRBJ2-7,TRBV10-3,NA,14,NA,CAISESGGRYEQYF,TGTGCCATCAGTGAGTCCGGGGGTCGCTACGAGCAGTACTTC
TRBJ1-1,TRBV7-2,NA,14,NA,CASSQVGGPTEAFF,TGTGCCAGCAGCCAGGTCGGGGGTCCCACTGAAGCTTTCTTT
TRBJ2-1,TRBV11-2,TRBD2,18,few,CASSLRNSGLSSYNEQFF,TGTGCCAGCAGCTTAAGAAATAGCGGGTTGAGCTCCTACAATGAGCAGTTCTTC
TRBJ2-3,TRBV2,TRBD1,15,NA,CASRNRGPGTDTQYF,TGTGCCAGCAGGAACAGGGGGCCAGGAACAGATACGCAGTATTTT
TRBJ2-7,TRBV16,NA,14,NA,CASSPFRQPYEQYF,TGTGCCAGCAGCCCGTTCCGACAGCCCTACGAGCAGTACTTC
TRBJ2-5,TRBV28,NA,15,few,CASSFAGLVKETQYF,TGTGCCAGCAGTTTTGCAGGGTTGGTTAAGGAGACCCAGTACTTC
TRBJ2-2,TRBV6-2/TRBV6-3,TRBD1,16,NA,CASSSDRGFTTGELFF,TGTGCCAGCAGTTCCGACAGGGGATTCACCACCGGGGAGCTGTTTTTT
TRBJ2-3,TRBV4-2,NA,18,few,CASSQGFGAGIFTDTQYF,TGTGCCAGCAGCCAAGGTTTCGGTGCAGGCATATTCACAGATACGCAGTATTTT
TRBJ1-2,TRBV4-3,NA,14,NA,CASSQDSPGLGYTF,TGCGCCAGCAGCCAAGATAGTCCAGGGCTTGGCTACACCTTC
TRBJ1-5,TRBV10-3,TRBD1,17,NA,CAISESGGGEGNQPQHF,TGTGCCATCAGTGAGTCCGGAGGGGGCGAGGGCAATCAGCCCCAGCATTTT
TRBJ1-1,TRBV12-3/TRBV12-4,NA,15,NA,CASSPQDGLNTEAFF,TGTGCCAGCAGTCCCCAGGACGGATTGAACACTGAAGCTTTCTTT
TRBJ2-3,TRBV29-1,TRBD2,15,few,CSVDRHSGGTDTQYF,TGCAGCGTTGACAGACATAGCGGGGGCACAGATACGCAGTATTTT
TRBJ2-1,TRBV25-1,NA,16,NA,CAMSPGHVCSYNEQFF,TGTGCCATGAGCCCCGGACACGTCTGCTCCTACAATGAGCAGTTCTTC
TRBJ2-5,TRBV15,NA,12,many,CATSRDRETQYF,TGTGCCACCAGCAGAGATAGAGAGACCCAGTACTTC
TRBJ2-3,TRBV28,NA,12,many,CASSISTDTQYF,TGTGCCAGCTCAATAAGCACAGATACGCAGTATTTT
TRBJ1-1,TRBV9,NA,14,few,CASSVDAGNTEAFF,TGTGCCAGCAGCGTAGATGCAGGGAACACTGAAGCTTTCTTT
TRBJ2-1,TRBV14,NA,17,few,CASSQDRGYGAYNEQFF,TGTGCCAGCAGCCAAGATCGGGGCTATGGGGCCTACAATGAGCAGTTCTTC
TRBJ2-1,TRBV20-1,NA,15,NA,CSATKGSISYNEQFF,TGCAGTGCTACCAAGGGAAGTATCTCCTACAATGAGCAGTTCTTC
TRBJ2-1,TRBV7-9,TRBD2,15,few,CASSLGSGRVYEQFF,TGTGCCAGCAGCTTAGGTAGCGGGAGAGTCTATGAGCAGTTCTTC
TRBJ2-1,TRBV6-5,NA,12,few,CASGWLGAEQFF,TGTGCCAGCGGCTGGTTGGGGGCGGAGCAGTTCTTC
TRBJ2-7,TRBV5-1,NA,14,many,CASSLASGEYEQYF,TGCGCCAGCAGCTTGGCCTCGGGGGAATACGAGCAGTACTTC
TRBJ1-6,TRBV20-1,NA,14,NA,CSARSSRDASPLHF,TGCAGTGCTAGAAGTTCCCGGGACGCTTCACCCCTCCACTTT
TRBJ2-3,TRBV20-1,TRBD2,13,many,CSAQRGATDTQYF,TGCAGTGCTCAGCGGGGGGCGACAGATACGCAGTATTTT